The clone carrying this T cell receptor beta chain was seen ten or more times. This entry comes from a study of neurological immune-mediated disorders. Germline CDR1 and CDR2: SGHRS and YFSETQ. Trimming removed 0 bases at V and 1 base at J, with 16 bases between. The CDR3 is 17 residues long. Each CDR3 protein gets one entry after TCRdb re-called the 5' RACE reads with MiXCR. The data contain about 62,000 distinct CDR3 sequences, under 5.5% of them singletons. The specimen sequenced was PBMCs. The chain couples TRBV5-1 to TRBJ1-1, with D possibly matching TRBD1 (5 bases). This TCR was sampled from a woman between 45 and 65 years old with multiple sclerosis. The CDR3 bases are TGCGCCAGCAGCTTGGGCCCGGGGGAAGAGGGGAACACTGAAGCTTTCTTT. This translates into CASSLGPGEEGNTEAFF.